This TCR beta chain was captured by sequencing in a study of OX40 agonist ivuxolimab in advanced cancers. Points from the study as a whole: What antigens the expanded peripheral T cells recognized was never established.

This clone occurred a few times. What it binds is not known. Per germline, CDR1 SGDLS and CDR2 YYNGEE. V gave up 3 bases and J gave up 7 bases, with 17 bases separating them. The CDR3 has 14 residues. Clones were sequenced by immunoSEQ multiplex PCR, and TCRdb holds only the in-frame ones, with some missing. The table lists 25,000 or so clones, about 80% of them singletons. The clonotype originates from an adult with an advanced solid tumor such as melanoma, head and neck, liver or kidney cancer. The rearrangement uses TRBV9 and TRBJ2-7, with a weak D call TRBD1 (6 bases). The specimen comprised CD4+ or CD8+ T cells sorted from blood, sampled in a trial of the OX40 agonist ivuxolimab. The CDR3 protein is CASSAEDSKWEQYF. CDR3 DNA sequence: TGTGCCAGCAGCGCTGAGGACAGCAAATGGGAGCAGTACTTC.